These 23 T cell receptor beta chains were sequenced from one sample in a study of shared clonotypes between healthy human individuals. This table comes from immunoSEQ multiplex PCR, and its TCRdb copy is limited to in-frame clones, with some not included. The profile shows more than 400,000 clones, 81% of them singletons. Material: PBMCs. The receptors shown here come from a woman in her thirties or forties in good health. Some clones in this sample may be carry-over from other donors' samples.

This chain connects TRBV19 to TRBJ2-2; D is ambiguous. CDR1 and CDR2 from the germline V gene are LNHDA and SQIVND (reference sequence). V was clipped by 3 bases and J by 4 bases, with 9 bases between them. The CDR3 consists of 14 residues. The CDR3 nucleotides read TGTGCCAGTAGTATCGGGCGGACCACCGGGGAGCTGTTTTTT. Its translation is CASSIGRTTGELFF. The complete variable domain, with remaining parts taken from reference TRBV19 and TRBJ2-2, reads DGGITQSPKYLFRKEGQNVTLSCEQNLNHDAMYWYRQDPGQGLRLIYYSQIVNDFQKGDIAEGYSVSREKKESFPLTVTSAQKNPTAFYLCASSIGRTTGELFFGEGSRLTVL.

V usage is TRBV5-4 and J usage is TRBJ2-2; 10 positions agree with TRBD1. The CDR3 is made up of 16 amino acids. V lost 2 bases, J lost 13 bases, and 14 bases stayed unmatched. The V gene's germline CDR1 is SGHNT and CDR2 YYREEE (reference sequence). The CDR3 DNA reads as TGTGCCAGCAGCTTCGTCGGACAGGGGGGGATAGCCGGGCTGTTTTTT. Protein: CASSFVGQGGIAGLFF. The complete variable domain, with remaining parts taken from reference TRBV5-4 and TRBJ2-2, reads ETGVTQSPTHLIKTRGQQVTLRCSSQSGHNTVSWYQQALGQGPQFIFQYYREEENGRGNFPPRFSGLQFPNYSSELNVNALELDDSALYLCASSFVGQGGIAGLFFGEGSRLTVL.

The chain links TRBV11-3 to TRBJ2-7; TRBD2 matches at 7 bases. From germline, CDR1 is SGHNT and CDR2 YENEEA. The CDR3 totals 12 residues. The V gene end was trimmed by 5 bases and the J gene end by 7 bases; junction bases not matched to a gene: 5. CDR3 in amino acids: CASSAHGGEQYF. For the CDR3, the DNA is TGTGCCAGCAGCGCCCACGGGGGGGAGCAGTACTTC. The variable domain in full, completed from reference TRBV11-3 and TRBJ2-7, reads EAGVVQSPRYKIIEKKQPVAFWCNPISGHNTLYWYLQNLGQGPELLIRYENEEAVDDSQLPKDRFSAERLKGVDSTLKIQPAELGDSAVYLCASSAHGGEQYFGPGTRLTVT.

This clone was counted between two and nine times. The chain uses TRBV12-2 and TRBJ2-7; the table's TRBD2 call for D was not verified on the DNA. TRBV12-2 is a pseudogene locus. The CDR3 runs 14 residues. The chain's CDR3 is CASRRRVVRYEQYF. For the CDR3, the DNA is TGTGCAAGTCGACGGAGGGTAGTTCGTTACGAGCAGTACTTC.

This clone showed up just once. The V and J genes are TRBV5-1 and TRBJ2-5; TRBD1 agrees at 9 bases. Germline loops: CDR1 SGHRS, CDR2 YFSETQ. Trimming took 0 bases from V and 2 from J; bases not matched to a gene: 2. This CDR3 is built from 15 residues. CDR3 nucleotides: TGCGCCAGCAGCTTGGGACAGGGGGGACAAGAGACCCAGTACTTC. Amino acid sequence: CASSLGQGGQETQYF.

For this clone: A far larger clone differs by one base, so this is likely a read error. The chain links TRBV2 to TRBJ2-2; tentatively, D is TRBD1 (6 bases). Germline CDR1 is SNHLY and CDR2 is FYNNEI. The CDR3 has 14 amino acids. The CDR3 loop is CASSETGSTVELFF. In DNA, the CDR3 is TGTGCCAGCAGTGAAACAGGGAGTACCGTGGAGCTGTTTTTT.

At least ten counts were recorded for this clone. The same CDR3 also results from other DNA sequences found in this sample. This sequence joins TRBV10-1 and TRBJ1-6, with TRBD1 matching over 8 bases. The CDR3 loop spans 16 amino acids. The junction had 9 bases not matched to a gene; V was cut back by 11 bases and J by 0 bases. The germline V gene encodes CDR1 WNHNN and CDR2 SYGVQD (reference sequence). The CDR3: CAPRGTGSSYNSPLHF. CDR3 nucleotides: TGCGCCCCTAGGGGGACAGGAAGCTCCTATAATTCACCCCTCCACTTT.

The chain has TRBV30 and TRBJ2-3; the D gene is possibly TRBD1 (6 bases). V was trimmed by 2 bases and J by 3 bases, leaving 15 bases between them. This CDR3 comprises 15 residues. CDR1 GTSNPN and CDR2 SVGIG come from the germline V gene (reference sequence). The CDR3 sequence is CAWSLEGVGTDTQYF. CDR3 bases: TGTGCCTGGAGTCTCGAGGGGGTGGGTACAGATACGCAGTATTTT.

This clone was picked up one time. The DNA of the CDR3 is TGTGCCAGCAGCTTAGAGGGGCAGCCGTTCTACGAGCAGTACTTC. Its protein product is CASSLEGQPFYEQYF. V and J are TRBV11-2 and TRBJ2-7; D possibly corresponds to TRBD1 (5 bases). This CDR3 has 15 residues. Germline V CDR1 and CDR2: SGHAT, FQNNGV. With 0 bases removed from V and 3 bases from J, the gap between germline ends came to 12 bases.

Of note for this clone: This sequence is one base from a far larger clone and is likely a read error. The CDR3 is CASSLVQGGDTQYF. In nucleotides, the CDR3 is TGCGCCAGCAGCTTGGTACAGGGTGGAGATACGCAGTATTTT. J is TRBJ2-3 and V is TRBV5-1; perhaps TRBD1 as D (6 bases). Trimming shortened V by 0 bases and J by 5 bases, and 10 bases separated the two germline ends. Germline lookup yields CDR1 SGHRS and CDR2 YFSETQ. This CDR3 contains 14 residues.

The CDR3 spells CASSLRYTDTQYF. CDR3 DNA sequence: TGTGCCAGCAGCCTGAGATACACAGATACGCAGTATTTT. This chain joins TRBV13 and TRBJ2-3, with unresolved D. Germline V lookup: CDR1 PRHDT, CDR2 FYEKMQ (reference sequence). The CDR3 covers 13 residues. The V and J ends lost 5 bases and 2 bases respectively, with 8 bases between them.

The gene calls are TRBV19 and TRBJ1-1; 8 bases fit TRBD1. The germline CDR1 and CDR2 sequences are LNHDA and SQIVND (reference sequence). The CDR3 sequence is 15 residues long. Unmatched junction bases numbered 8, after V lost 5 bases and J lost 3 bases. The CDR3 loop reads CASSDPGGSDTEAFF. The CDR3 DNA sequence: TGTGCCAGTAGTGACCCAGGGGGCTCGGACACTGAAGCTTTCTTT.

V and J are TRBV18 and TRBJ2-7, with unresolved D. V was cut by 3 bases and J by 1 base, with 19 bases left in between. The CDR3 runs 17 residues. Germline V lookup: CDR1 KGHSH, CDR2 LQKENI. This chain's CDR3 is CASSPPDSGPRSYEQYF. CDR3 sequence (DNA): TGTGCCAGCTCACCCCCCGACTCGGGTCCGAGGTCCTACGAGCAGTACTTC. Drawing the rest from reference TRBV18 and TRBJ2-7, the complete variable domain is NAGVMQNPRHLVRRRGQEARLRCSPMKGHSHVYWYRQLPEEGLKFMVYLQKENIIDESGMPKERFSAEFPKEGPSILRIQQVVRGDSAAYFCASSPPDSGPRSYEQYFGPGTRLTVT.

This clone was observed a few times. V usage is TRBV19 and J usage is TRBJ1-5; 7 bases fit TRBD1. The ends lost 5 bases at V and 7 bases at J; junction bases unmatched: 5. The germline CDR1 and CDR2 sequences are LNHDA and SQIVND (reference sequence). The CDR3 consists of 13 residues. The CDR3 coding sequence is TGTGCCAGTAGTGCCGACAGGGTGCAGCCCCAGCATTTT. The encoded protein is CASSADRVQPQHF.

This clone turned up a few times. V is TRBV7-3 and J is TRBJ1-2; no definite D call. V lost 2 bases, J lost 13 bases, and 17 bases lay in between. The CDR3 runs 13 residues. The germline V gene has CDR1 SGHTA and CDR2 FQGTGA. The CDR3 region is CASSLHRGGPPTF. CDR3 nucleotide sequence: TGTGCCAGCAGCTTACATCGGGGAGGACCCCCCACCTTC.

The table lists this clone with a few counts. The chain combines TRBV11-1 with TRBJ2-3, with TRBD2 matching over 8 bases. Trimming cost V 3 bases and J 5 bases; bases outside gene matches: 7. The CDR3 consists of 15 residues. Germline lookup yields CDR1 SGHAT and CDR2 FQDESV (reference sequence). The CDR3 sequence is CASSLSAGGQDTQYF. The DNA of the CDR3 is TGTGCCAGCAGCTTGTCGGCGGGAGGTCAAGATACGCAGTATTTT.

The V and J genes are TRBV28 and TRBJ1-6; 8 positions match TRBD1. After removal of 10 bases from V and 6 bases from J, the junction contained 5 bases not matched to a gene. The CDR3 runs to 13 residues. Germline CDR1 MDHEN, CDR2 SYDVKM. The CDR3 protein is CAITGQVNSPLHF. In DNA, the CDR3 is TGTGCCATCACGGGACAGGTTAATTCACCCCTCCACTTT.

About this clone: The same CDR3 can be traced to other DNA sequences in this sample. The CDR3 DNA is TGTGCCAGCAGCTTAGGTAGGGGAAATGAGCAGTTCTTC. It codes for CASSLGRGNEQFF. The chain is built from TRBV11-2 and TRBJ2-1; D may be TRBD1 (5 bases). V was pared by 1 base and J by 7 bases, with 8 bases between. There are 13 residues in the CDR3. Germline V gives CDR1 SGHAT, CDR2 FQNNGV.

V is TRBV11-3 and J is TRBJ1-1; D might be TRBD1 (6 bases). Germline values: CDR1 SGHNT, CDR2 YENEEA. Trimming removed 5 bases at V and 1 base at J, with 11 bases between. This CDR3 contains 14 residues. CDR3 loop: CASSDPDRNTEAFF. CDR3 sequence (DNA): TGTGCCAGCAGCGATCCGGACAGGAACACTGAAGCTTTCTTT.

The V call is TRBV7-6, the J call TRBJ2-7; 10 nucleotides match TRBD2. Germline V gene data show CDR1 as SGHVS and CDR2 as FNYEAQ. The trim removed 2 bases at V and 7 bases at J, leaving 8 bases unmatched. The CDR3 is 15 residues long. As DNA, the CDR3 is TGTGCCAGCAGCTTACGTCTAGCGGGAGTGAGAGAGCAGTACTTC. Encoded protein: CASSLRLAGVREQYF.

V is TRBV28 and J is TRBJ1-2; D may be TRBD1 (5 bases). The V and J ends lost 3 bases and 6 bases respectively, with 11 bases between them. This CDR3 spans 13 amino acids. The germline CDR1 and CDR2 sequences are MDHEN and SYDVKM. Here the CDR3 reads CASSFAGGDGYTF. CDR3 bases: TGTGCCAGCAGTTTCGCGGGGGGAGATGGCTACACCTTC.

Regarding this clone: With only one base between it and a far larger clone, this is likely a read error. The chain carries TRBV10-2 and TRBJ2-7; D remains unclear. Germline CDR1 reads WSHSY; CDR2 reads SAAADI. V dropped 3 bases and J dropped 2 bases, with 11 bases sitting between them. The CDR3 contains 14 residues. For the CDR3, the DNA is TGCGCCAGCAGTGATTTGTACGGAGCCTACGAGCAGTACTTC. It yields the protein CASSDLYGAYEQYF.

The chain employs TRBV7-9 and TRBJ1-1, with TRBD1 identical over 9 bases. CDR3 length: 14 amino acids. The J segment lost 6 bases and the V segment lost 6 bases, leaving 8 bases of the junction unmatched. The germline V gene has CDR1 SEHNR and CDR2 FQNEAQ (reference sequence). CDR3 nucleotide sequence: TGTGCCAGCAGTGGGACAGGGTACTATGCTGAAGCTTTCTTT. Its translation is CASSGTGYYAEAFF.